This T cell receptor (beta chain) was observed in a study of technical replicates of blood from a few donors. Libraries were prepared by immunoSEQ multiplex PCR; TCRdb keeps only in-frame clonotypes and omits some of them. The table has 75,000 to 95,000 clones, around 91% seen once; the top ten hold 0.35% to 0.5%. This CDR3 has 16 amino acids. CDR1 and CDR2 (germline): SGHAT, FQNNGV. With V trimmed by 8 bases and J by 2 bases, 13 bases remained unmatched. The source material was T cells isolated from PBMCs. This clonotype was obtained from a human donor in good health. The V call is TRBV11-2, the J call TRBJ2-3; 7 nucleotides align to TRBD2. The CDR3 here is CASGRTLAVNTDTQYF. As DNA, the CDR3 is TGTGCCAGCGGCAGGACTCTAGCGGTGAACACAGATACGCAGTATTTT.